The rows below give T cell receptor beta chains drawn from one sample of a study of T cell responses to AZD1222 COVID-19 vaccine. Clones were sequenced by immunoSEQ multiplex PCR, and TCRdb holds only the in-frame ones, with some missing. Here the sample spans around 140,000 clones, 85% to 95% being singletons. The sequencing used peripheral blood, collected 28 days after the second AZD1222 dose. These receptor sequences come from an adult who received the AZD1222 COVID-19 vaccine. Each CDR3 is given with its conserved first and last residue. Fields, in order: CDR3 length, V gene, clone size, J gene, CDR3 protein. The size entry is marked missing in some rows and otherwise reads once, few, many or a size class.

>13|TRBV28|-|TRBJ1-5
CASSRTGNQPQHF
>16|TRBV11-1|-|TRBJ2-1
CASSLAGTSLKNEQFF
>15|TRBV27|few|TRBJ1-2
CASRASGQGKVGYTF
>15|TRBV7-2|-|TRBJ2-1
CASSLSSGGINEQFF
>12|TRBV30|-|TRBJ2-1
CAWTIGGTEQFF
>11|TRBV20-1|few|TRBJ2-5
CSATGEETQYF
>14|TRBV4-1|-|TRBJ1-5
CASSQAGGNQPQHF
>14|TRBV5-1|once|TRBJ1-2
CASSFDGRSYGYTF
>18|TRBV6-6|-|TRBJ2-6
CASSPGGGGPSGANVLTF
>15|TRBV5-4|-|TRBJ1-3
CASSAGTASGNTIYF
>15|TRBV6-5|-|TRBJ2-7
CASSYTRQGSYEQYF
>14|TRBV11-2|-|TRBJ2-3
CASSPRTSVNTQYF
>12|TRBV29-1|-|TRBJ1-1
CSGGRPNTEAFF
>15|TRBV5-1|-|TRBJ2-3
CASSFGSVSTDTQYF
>14|TRBV6-5|-|TRBJ2-7
CASSRGDGMYEQYF
>14|TRBV27|-|TRBJ1-2
CASSLSSGLKGYTF
>12|TRBV18|-|TRBJ1-2
CASSGGVNGYTF
>15|TRBV6-2/TRBV6-3|-|TRBJ2-1
CASRYWLAEDNEQFF
>13|TRBV4-1|-|TRBJ1-2
CASSPRVGYGYTF
>15|TRBV7-9|-|TRBJ1-1
CASSLARAGRTEAFF
>13|TRBV2|-|TRBJ1-2
CASEGNRDYGYTF
>18|TRBV11-2|-|TRBJ2-1
CASSLDRGAGGIYNEQFF
>12|TRBV27|-|TRBJ1-2
CASRLLTGGYTF
>12|TRBV5-1|-|TRBJ1-1
CASSFQDTEAFF
>15|TRBV9|-|TRBJ1-2
CASSPGVDSNYGYTF
>13|TRBV3-1/TRBV3-2|-|TRBJ1-1
CASSQDQAMGAFF
>20|TRBV2|-|TRBJ1-3
CASSSALKGTGPHSGNTIYF
>12|TRBV27|-|TRBJ2-7
CASSKGLYEQYF
>16|TRBV14|-|TRBJ2-3
CASSQSPRGRSDTQYF
>12|TRBV29-1|-|TRBJ2-7
CSGGQGSYEQYF
>15|TRBV5-6|-|TRBJ2-5
CASSLHPDSQETQYF
>13|TRBV19|-|TRBJ1-5
CASSHDRDQPQHF
>14|TRBV7-9|-|TRBJ1-5
CASSLGGFGQPQHF
>17|TRBV4-1|-|TRBJ2-1
CASSQIFTRGPYNEQFF
>13|TRBV28|-|TRBJ2-3
CASQPSSTDTQYF
>14|TRBV6-5|-|TRBJ1-1
CASSYSGGSTEAFF
>15|TRBV5-1|-|TRBJ2-1
CASSLVAGGPNEQFF
>12|TRBV27|-|TRBJ2-1
CASSRTSHEQFF
>14|TRBV5-1|-|TRBJ1-6
CASSLGGVDSPLHF
>15|TRBV11-2|-|TRBJ1-6
CASTQGGQTNSPLHF
>15|TRBV11-2|once|TRBJ2-5
CASSFSGVKGETQYF
>13|TRBV29-1|-|TRBJ1-1
CSVELTEGAEAFF
>13|TRBV5-1|-|TRBJ2-1
CASSFGGDNEQFF
>16|TRBV6-2/TRBV6-3|few|TRBJ2-6
CASSNPQGAGANVLTF
>13|TRBV28|-|TRBJ2-5
CASSLSLQETQYF